The T cell receptor beta chain under discussion was sequenced for a study of T-cell memory formation after mild COVID-19 (TCRdb year 2021). Study-wide context: Most TCR sequence clusters were specific to one of the two donors. Longitudinal TCRalpha and TCRbeta repertoire sequencing tracked T-cell clones expanding and contracting after mild COVID-19 in two donors. The cohort comprised two young, previously healthy adult volunteers, one female and one male.

This clonotype was seen only a few times. Its antigen has not been determined. The sample holds no much larger clone one base away, and base qualities are not on file. Sequencing took place on an Illumina NovaSeq 6000. cDNA libraries for TCRalpha and TCRbeta were prepared by 5'RACE using constant-segment primers, with sample barcodes and unique molecular identifiers added. RNA was extracted from every sample with Trizol reagent. Amplification of the libraries took two PCR steps, and the second step added a second sample barcode plus Illumina TruSeq adapters. Libraries were sequenced on an Illumina NovaSeq with 2 x 150 bp paired-end reads. From the authors' description of their analysis: With migec v1.2.7, reads were demultiplexed and then collapsed into UMI-guided consensus sequences. Using mixcr v2.1.11, the UMI consensuses were aligned to TRA and TRB V and J templates and assembled into clonotypes. A clonotype was counted as expanded or contracted only when both edgeR and NoisET called the clonotype significant, with the noise models trained on biological replicates. For edgeR calls, a false discovery rate-adjusted p below 0.01 and a log2 fold-change threshold of 1 were applied. As an exploratory analysis of dynamics, max-normalized trajectories of the 1000 most abundant clonotypes were examined by PCA with hierarchical clustering. Each responding clone was given a CD4 or CD8 phenotype based on the CD4+ and CD8+ repertoires, which had been sequenced separately. Using fastp trimming at Q25 and MiXCR clonotype assembly, TCRdb reanalyzed the public sequencing data and kept in-frame beta chains. Each CDR3 protein gets just one entry, which takes the most common genes and DNA from the rows behind it. These V and J calls originate from TCRdb's pipeline instead of the authors' own analysis. The sample data list about 600,000 distinct CDR3 sequences, and about a fifth of these were observed just once. The top ten constitute 7.5% to 9.5% of the sample.

From the germline V gene, CDR1 is SGHDN and CDR2 is FVKESK. V is cut by 0 bases and J by 5 bases, and the space between the germline ends is 10 bases. Measured from the cysteine to the phenylalanine, the CDR3 is 14 residues long. Of all the DNA, just the CDR3 is kept, 42 bases in frame from base 1. Ficoll-Paque density gradient centrifugation was used to isolate PBMCs. Study-wide conclusions, independent of this receptor: Clones that contracted from day 15 to 85 showed balanced CD4/CD8 phenotypes, whereas a second wave of clones that expanded from day 15 to 37 leaned towards CD4+. The detection of some responding clones in pre-infection memory suggests that pre-existing cross-reactive memory T cells joined the SARS-CoV-2 response. Contracting CD4+ clones appeared mostly in the CM and EM memory subsets, whereas CD8+ clones were enriched in EMRA. The study covered only a couple of mild cases, and larger cohorts including severe cases with pre-infection samples were considered necessary. SARS-CoV-2 specificity was not confirmed for the second-wave clones peaking on day 37.

The chain uses TRBV14 and TRBJ1-1; no D segment can be confidently identified. The sequence was collected from an adult woman who had mild COVID-19 (a few samples of this study predate the infection). The sample titles of this study are shuffled in the database, so cell type and time point are left out; the donor was told from shared clones. The material sequenced was PBMCs or a T cell subset sorted from them (not recorded which). The CDR3 has the sequence CASSQELGRTEAFF. The DNA sequence is TGTGCCAGCAGCCAAGAATTGGGGAGGACTGAAGCTTTCTTT.